The present T cell receptor (beta chain) was sequenced within a study of control samples from healthy donors and cancer patients (dated by TCRdb to the early 2020s). Notes on this clone: Its antigen remains undetermined. Base qualities were left out, and no much larger clone turns up one base away.

Library preparation employed the immunoSEQ multiplex PCR assay. What TCRdb holds here is the immuneACCESS table cut down to in-frame rearrangements. Part of the clones is not present; checked against another copy, under half of the missing clones reflect an unresolved V gene, and the others are unexplained. Here the sample has some 95,000 clones; roughly 92% occur a single time. The ten biggest clones cover around 3% of the sample. Its CDR3 holds 13 amino acids, cysteine through phenylalanine. The CDR3 DNA has 39 bases and is translated from base 1. Trimming costs V 6 bases and J 2 bases, and their ends lie 10 bases apart.

The sequence was obtained from a human donor in good health. The donor label of this sample is uncertain. The sample was blood. This chain is built from TRBV12-3 or TRBV12-4 and TRBJ2-5, and possibly TRBD1, on 6 matching bases. The CDR3 has the sequence CASRTTGQETQYF. The DNA sequence reads TGTGCCAGCAGGACGACAGGTCAAGAGACCCAGTACTTC.